One sample yielded the 14 T cell receptor beta chains listed below, sequenced in a study of control samples from healthy donors and cancer patients. The repertoire was sequenced with immunoSEQ multiplex PCR; TCRdb's copy has only in-frame clones and lacks some. This sample has about 99,000 clones, with about 89% found just once. Sequencing was carried out using PBMCs. The receptors originated from a man between 60 and 70 years old with lung cancer.

This clone was recorded once. The chain carries TRBV5-6 and TRBJ1-1, with 8 bases lining up with TRBD1. CDR3 length: 17 amino acids. The J segment lost 3 bases and the V segment lost 1 base, leaving 11 bases of the junction unmatched. CDR1 is SGHDT, CDR2 YYEEEE, per germline. As DNA, the CDR3 is TGTGCCAGCAGCTTGAACAGGGGGTTCGGGGCGGACACTGAAGCTTTCTTT. It is translated as CASSLNRGFGADTEAFF. The complete variable domain, with remaining parts taken from reference TRBV5-6 and TRBJ1-1, reads DAGVTQSPTHLIKTRGQQVTLRCSPKSGHDTVSWYQQALGQGPQFIFQYYEEEERQRGNFPDRFSGHQFPNYSSELNVNALLLGDSALYLCASSLNRGFGADTEAFFGQGTRLTVV.

The chain combines TRBV2 with TRBJ1-4; perhaps TRBD1 as D (5 bases). CDR1 is SNHLY, CDR2 FYNNEI, per germline. CDR3 length equals 14 residues. V was pared by 7 bases and J by 7 bases, with 16 bases between. The CDR3 spells CASTLGGGAEKLFF. CDR3 nucleotides: TGTGCCAGCACCCTCGGGGGAGGGGCTGAAAAACTGTTTTTT.

This chain connects TRBV20-1 to TRBJ1-1; D gene uncertain. CDR3 length equals 15 residues. V dropped 3 bases and J dropped 1 base, with 15 bases sitting between them. The V gene's germline CDR1 is DFQATT and CDR2 SNEGSKA (reference sequence). The CDR3 spells CSASNRRWQNTEAFF. The CDR3 DNA reads as TGCAGTGCTAGTAATAGAAGGTGGCAGAACACTGAAGCTTTCTTT.

The V call is TRBV6-5, the J call TRBJ2-5; tentatively, D is TRBD1 or TRBD2 (5 bases each). Germline-derived CDR1 and CDR2 are MNHEY and SVGAGI. The CDR3 contains 15 residues. V was cut by 7 bases and J by 6 bases, with 21 bases left in between. The CDR3 DNA reads TGTGCCAGCAATTCCCCGGGACCTAGGAATAAGACCCAGTACTTC. Its translation: CASNSPGPRNKTQYF.

This clone was seen more than once but under ten times. The J gene is TRBJ1-2, the V gene TRBV2; possible D gene TRBD1, 6 bases. Trimming took 6 bases from V and 5 from J, leaving 13 bases between them. Germline-derived CDR1 and CDR2 are SNHLY and FYNNEI. CDR3 length: 13 residues. CDR3 protein: CASSGYTGYGYTF. In DNA form, the CDR3 reads TGTGCCAGCAGCGGATACACAGGGTATGGCTACACCTTC.

The rearrangement links TRBV5-1 to TRBJ2-1; D possibly corresponds to TRBD2 (6 bases). The germline V gene has CDR1 SGHRS and CDR2 YFSETQ. With 4 bases removed from V and 9 bases from J, the gap between germline ends came to 23 bases. CDR3 length equals 16 residues. The CDR3 sequence: CASSVNAGAEGAEQFF. CDR3 coding DNA: TGCGCCAGCAGCGTTAATGCGGGCGCGGAGGGTGCTGAGCAGTTCTTC.

This chain joins TRBV6-4 and TRBJ2-1; TRBD1 matches 7 bases. With 3 bases clipped from V and 8 bases from J, the junction kept 4 bases outside the gene matches. CDR1 MRHNA and CDR2 SNTAGT come from the germline V gene. This CDR3 is 13 amino acids long. The CDR3 loop reads CASSETTGYEQFF. The CDR3 DNA reads TGTGCCAGCAGTGAAACGACAGGGTATGAGCAGTTCTTC.

This clone has only one observation. V usage is TRBV19 and J usage is TRBJ1-6, with TRBD1 matching over 8 bases. The CDR3 sequence is 15 residues long. The V gene's germline CDR1 is LNHDA and CDR2 SQIVND (reference sequence). The V gene end was trimmed by 2 bases and the J gene end by 8 bases; junction bases not matched to a gene: 5. CDR3 protein: CASSILRGQDSPLHF. Written as DNA, the CDR3 is TGTGCCAGTAGTATACTCAGGGGGCAAGATTCACCCCTCCACTTT.

The chain joins TRBV5-1 to TRBJ1-1; D is perhaps TRBD1 (5 bases). The germline CDR1 and CDR2 sequences are SGHRS and YFSETQ. The CDR3 is made up of 13 amino acids. Trimming pared 2 bases from V and 1 base from J, leaving 6 bases between. The CDR3 here is CASSFQGNTEAFF. The CDR3 nucleotides are TGCGCCAGCAGCTTTCAGGGGAACACTGAAGCTTTCTTT.

This chain connects TRBV25-1 to TRBJ2-5; D unresolved. With 5 bases removed from V and 1 base from J, the gap between germline ends came to 8 bases. Germline values: CDR1 MGHDK, CDR2 SYGVNS. CDR3 length: 13 residues. In DNA, the CDR3 is TGTGCCAGCAGTAGGCAGACCCAAGAGACCCAGTACTTC. Protein sequence: CASSRQTQETQYF.

Concerning this clone itself: A far larger clone is only one base removed, so a read error is likely. The chain has TRBV14 and TRBJ1-2; 7 bases line up with TRBD1. Germline lookup yields CDR1 SGHDN and CDR2 FVKESK. CDR3 length equals 17 residues. In DNA, the CDR3 is TGTGGCAGCAGCCAAGTGACGACAGGGCCTTGGGACTATGGCTACACCTTC. It yields the protein CGSSQVTTGPWDYGYTF.

This sequence joins TRBV9 and TRBJ2-2; 7 nucleotides match TRBD2. With V trimmed by 4 bases and J by 5 bases, 8 bases remained unmatched. The germline CDR1 and CDR2 sequences are SGDLS and YYNGEE. This CDR3 has 15 residues. In DNA, the CDR3 is TGTGCCAGCAGCACCCCTTCCGGGGGGACCGGGGAGCTGTTTTTT. Its protein product is CASSTPSGGTGELFF.

J is TRBJ2-1 and V is TRBV10-2, with D hard to call. Between the trimmed V and J ends, which lost 2 bases and 0 bases, there was a span of 8 bases. This CDR3 has 15 residues. Per germline, CDR1 WSHSY and CDR2 SAAADI. In nucleotides, the CDR3 is TGCGCCAGCAGTGAGGGCTCCCCCTCCTACAATGAGCAGTTCTTC. Protein sequence: CASSEGSPSYNEQFF.

This chain links TRBV24-1 with TRBJ1-2; the D gene is possibly TRBD1 (6 bases). The CDR3 consists of 16 residues. V was pared by 2 bases and J by 4 bases, with 16 bases between. Looked up from germline, CDR1 is KGHDR and CDR2 is SFDVKD. DNA of the CDR3: TGTGCCACCAGTGATTGGGGCGAGGGGGGCCCCTATGGCTACACCTTC. Its protein is CATSDWGEGGPYGYTF.